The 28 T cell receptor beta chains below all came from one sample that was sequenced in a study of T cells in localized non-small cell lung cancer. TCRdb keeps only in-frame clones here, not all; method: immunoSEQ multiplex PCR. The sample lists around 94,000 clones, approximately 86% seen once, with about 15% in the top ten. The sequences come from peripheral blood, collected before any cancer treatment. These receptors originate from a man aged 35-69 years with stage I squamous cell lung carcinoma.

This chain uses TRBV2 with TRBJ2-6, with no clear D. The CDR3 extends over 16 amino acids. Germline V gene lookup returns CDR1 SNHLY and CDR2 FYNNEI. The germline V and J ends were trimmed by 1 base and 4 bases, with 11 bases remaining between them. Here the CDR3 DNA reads TGTGCCAGCAGTGAAGAAGGAGTGCCCGGGGCCAACGTCCTGACTTTC. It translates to CASSEEGVPGANVLTF.

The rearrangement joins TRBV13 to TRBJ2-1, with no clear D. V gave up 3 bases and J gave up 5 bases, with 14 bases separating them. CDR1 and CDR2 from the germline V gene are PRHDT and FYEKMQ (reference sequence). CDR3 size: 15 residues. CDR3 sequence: CASSLALGQDNEQFF. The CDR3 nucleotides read TGTGCCAGCAGCTTGGCTTTGGGTCAGGACAATGAGCAGTTCTTC.

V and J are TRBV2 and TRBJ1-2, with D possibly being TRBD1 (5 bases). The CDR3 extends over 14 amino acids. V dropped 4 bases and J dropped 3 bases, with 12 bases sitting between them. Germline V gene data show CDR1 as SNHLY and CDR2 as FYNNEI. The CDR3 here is CASSVERGHYGYTF. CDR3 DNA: TGTGCCAGCAGTGTGGAGAGGGGCCACTATGGCTACACCTTC.

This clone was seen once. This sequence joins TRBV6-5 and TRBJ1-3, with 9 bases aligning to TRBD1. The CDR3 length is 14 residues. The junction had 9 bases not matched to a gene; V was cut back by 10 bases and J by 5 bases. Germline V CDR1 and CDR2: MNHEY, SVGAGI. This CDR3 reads CAIGPGQGRNTIYF. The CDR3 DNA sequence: TGTGCCATCGGCCCGGGACAGGGAAGAAACACCATATATTTT.

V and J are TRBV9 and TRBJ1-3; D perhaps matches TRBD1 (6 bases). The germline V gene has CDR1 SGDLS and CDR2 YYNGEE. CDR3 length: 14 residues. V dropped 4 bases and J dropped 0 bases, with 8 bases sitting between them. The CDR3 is CASSQDSSGNTIYF. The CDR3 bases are TGTGCCAGCAGCCAGGACAGCTCTGGAAACACCATATATTTT.

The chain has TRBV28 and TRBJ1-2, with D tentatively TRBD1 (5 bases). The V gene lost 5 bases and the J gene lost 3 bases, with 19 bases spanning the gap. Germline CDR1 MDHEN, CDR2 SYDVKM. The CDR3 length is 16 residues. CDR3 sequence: CASSPPGQPVYYGYTF. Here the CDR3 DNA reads TGTGCCAGCAGTCCCCCAGGGCAACCTGTGTACTATGGCTACACCTTC.

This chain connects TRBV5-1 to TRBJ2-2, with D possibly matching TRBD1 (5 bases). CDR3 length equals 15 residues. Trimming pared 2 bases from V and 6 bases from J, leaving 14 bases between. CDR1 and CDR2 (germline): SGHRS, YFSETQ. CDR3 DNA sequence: TGCGCCAGCAGCTTATCCCTCTTAGGGGCCGGGGAGCTGTTTTTT. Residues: CASSLSLLGAGELFF.

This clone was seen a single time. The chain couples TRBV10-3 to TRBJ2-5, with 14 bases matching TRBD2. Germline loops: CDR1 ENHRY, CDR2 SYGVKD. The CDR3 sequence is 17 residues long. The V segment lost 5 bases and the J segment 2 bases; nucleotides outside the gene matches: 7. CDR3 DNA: TGTGCCATCAGTCCCGGGACTAGCGGGGGCCGTCAAGAGACCCAGTACTTC. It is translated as CAISPGTSGGRQETQYF.

The CDR3 DNA follows: TGTGCCAGCAGCCAAACCCGGGACAGGGTTGAGACCCAGTACTTC. Protein: CASSQTRDRVETQYF. The genes are TRBV7-2 and TRBJ2-5; 9 positions agree with TRBD1. V was pared by 5 bases and J by 5 bases, with 9 bases of the junction left unmatched. This CDR3 is 15 amino acids long. Germline CDR1 SGHTA, CDR2 FQGNSA.

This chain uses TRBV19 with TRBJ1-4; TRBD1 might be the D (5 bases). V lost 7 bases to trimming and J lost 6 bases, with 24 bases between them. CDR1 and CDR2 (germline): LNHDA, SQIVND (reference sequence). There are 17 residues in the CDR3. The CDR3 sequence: CASTQQAGQGGDEKLFF. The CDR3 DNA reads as TGTGCCAGTACCCAACAGGCCGGCCAGGGTGGAGATGAAAAACTGTTTTTT.

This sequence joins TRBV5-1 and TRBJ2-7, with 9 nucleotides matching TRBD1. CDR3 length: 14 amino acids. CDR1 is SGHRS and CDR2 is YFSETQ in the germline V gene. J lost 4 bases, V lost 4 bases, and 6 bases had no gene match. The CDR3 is CASSGTGRNYEQYF. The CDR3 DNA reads TGCGCCAGCAGCGGGACAGGGAGAAATTACGAGCAGTACTTC. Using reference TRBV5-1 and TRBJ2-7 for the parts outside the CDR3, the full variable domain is KAGVTQTPRYLIKTRGQQVTLSCSPISGHRSVSWYQQTPGQGLQFLFEYFSETQRNKGNFPGRFSGRQFSNSRSEMNVSTLELGDSALYLCASSGTGRNYEQYFGPGTRLTVT.

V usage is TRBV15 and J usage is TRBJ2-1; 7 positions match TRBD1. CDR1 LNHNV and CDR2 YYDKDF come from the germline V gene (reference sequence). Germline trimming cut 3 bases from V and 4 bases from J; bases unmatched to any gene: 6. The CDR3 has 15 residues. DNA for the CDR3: TGTGCCACCAGCAGCCGACAGGGTCCATACAATGAGCAGTTCTTC. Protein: CATSSRQGPYNEQFF. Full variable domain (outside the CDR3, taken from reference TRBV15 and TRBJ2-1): DAMVIQNPRYQVTQFGKPVTLSCSQTLNHNVMYWYQQKSSQAPKLLFHYYDKDFNNEADTPDNFQSRRPNTSFCFLDIRSPGLGDTAMYLCATSSRQGPYNEQFFGPGTRLTVL.

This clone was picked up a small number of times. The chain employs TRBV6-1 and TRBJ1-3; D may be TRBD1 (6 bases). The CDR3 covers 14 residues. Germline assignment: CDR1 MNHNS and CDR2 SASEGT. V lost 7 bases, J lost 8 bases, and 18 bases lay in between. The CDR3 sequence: CASNMDRHPDTIYF. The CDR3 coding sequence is TGTGCCAGCAATATGGACAGACACCCCGACACCATATATTTT.

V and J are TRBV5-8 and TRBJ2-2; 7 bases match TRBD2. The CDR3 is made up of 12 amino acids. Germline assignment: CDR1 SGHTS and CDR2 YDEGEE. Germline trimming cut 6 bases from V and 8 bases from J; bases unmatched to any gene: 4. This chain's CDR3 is CASTLLAGELFF. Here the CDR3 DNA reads TGTGCCAGCACCCTACTAGCGGGGGAGCTGTTTTTT.

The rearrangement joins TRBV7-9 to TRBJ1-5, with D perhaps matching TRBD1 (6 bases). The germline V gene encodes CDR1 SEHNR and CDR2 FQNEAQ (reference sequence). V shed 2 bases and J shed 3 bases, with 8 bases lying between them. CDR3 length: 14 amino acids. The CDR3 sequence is CASSLSGDNQPQHF. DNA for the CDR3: TGTGCCAGCAGCTTATCAGGGGACAATCAGCCCCAGCATTTT.

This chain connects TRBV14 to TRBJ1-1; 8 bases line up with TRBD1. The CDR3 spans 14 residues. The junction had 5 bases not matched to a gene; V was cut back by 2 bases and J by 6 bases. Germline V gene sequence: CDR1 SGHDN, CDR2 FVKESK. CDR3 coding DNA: TGTGCCAGCAGCCAAACAGGGGGGATTTCTGAAGCTTTCTTT. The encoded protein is CASSQTGGISEAFF.

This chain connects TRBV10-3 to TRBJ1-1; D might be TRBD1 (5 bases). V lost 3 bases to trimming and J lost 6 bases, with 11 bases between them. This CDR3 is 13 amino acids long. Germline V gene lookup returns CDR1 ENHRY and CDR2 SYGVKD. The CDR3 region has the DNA TGTGCCATCAGTGACAGGGCAGAGGCTGAAGCTTTCTTT. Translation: CAISDRAEAEAFF.

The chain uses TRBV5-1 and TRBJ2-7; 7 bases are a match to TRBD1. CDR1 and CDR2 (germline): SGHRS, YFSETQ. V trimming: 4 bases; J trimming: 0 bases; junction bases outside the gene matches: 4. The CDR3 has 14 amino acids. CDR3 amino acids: CASSQNRGSYEQYF. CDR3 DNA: TGCGCCAGCAGCCAAAACAGGGGCTCCTACGAGCAGTACTTC.

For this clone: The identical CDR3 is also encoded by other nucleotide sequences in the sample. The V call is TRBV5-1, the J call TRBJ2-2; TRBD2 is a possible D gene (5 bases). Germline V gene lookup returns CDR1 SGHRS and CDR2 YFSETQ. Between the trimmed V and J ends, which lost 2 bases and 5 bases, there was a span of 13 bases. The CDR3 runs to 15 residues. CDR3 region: CASSLGGFGTGELFF. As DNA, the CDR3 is TGCGCCAGCAGCTTAGGCGGGTTTGGGACCGGGGAGCTGTTTTTT.

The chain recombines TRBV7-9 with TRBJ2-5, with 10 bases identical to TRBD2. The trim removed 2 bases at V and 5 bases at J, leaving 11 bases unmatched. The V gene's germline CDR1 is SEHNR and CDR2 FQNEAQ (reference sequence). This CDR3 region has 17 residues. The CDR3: CASSLRRKGLARETQYF. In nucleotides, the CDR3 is TGTGCCAGCAGCTTAAGACGTAAGGGACTAGCGAGGGAGACCCAGTACTTC.

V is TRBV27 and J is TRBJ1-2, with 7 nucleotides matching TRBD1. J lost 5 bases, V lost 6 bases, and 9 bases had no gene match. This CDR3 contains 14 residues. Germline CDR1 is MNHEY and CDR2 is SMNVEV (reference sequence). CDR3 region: CASRPAGGGYGYTF. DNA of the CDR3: TGTGCCAGCAGGCCCGCAGGGGGTGGATATGGCTACACCTTC.

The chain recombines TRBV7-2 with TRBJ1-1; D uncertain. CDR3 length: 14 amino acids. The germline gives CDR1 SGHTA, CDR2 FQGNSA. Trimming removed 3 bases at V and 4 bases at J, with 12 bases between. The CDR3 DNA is TGTGCCAGCAGCTTCTTCGAGAGTTCCACTGAAGCTTTCTTT. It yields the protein CASSFFESSTEAFF.

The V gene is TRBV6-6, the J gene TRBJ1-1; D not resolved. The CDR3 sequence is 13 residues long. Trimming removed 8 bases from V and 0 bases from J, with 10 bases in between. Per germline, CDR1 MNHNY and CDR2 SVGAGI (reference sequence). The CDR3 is CASSPPLNTEAFF. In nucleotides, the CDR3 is TGTGCCAGCTCACCCCCTTTGAACACTGAAGCTTTCTTT.

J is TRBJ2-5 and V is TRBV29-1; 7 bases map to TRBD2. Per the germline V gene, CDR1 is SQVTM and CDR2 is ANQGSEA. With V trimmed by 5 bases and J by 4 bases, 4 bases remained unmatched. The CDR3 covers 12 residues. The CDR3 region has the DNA TGCAGCGTTCGACCGGGAGGAGAGACCCAGTACTTC. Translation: CSVRPGGETQYF.

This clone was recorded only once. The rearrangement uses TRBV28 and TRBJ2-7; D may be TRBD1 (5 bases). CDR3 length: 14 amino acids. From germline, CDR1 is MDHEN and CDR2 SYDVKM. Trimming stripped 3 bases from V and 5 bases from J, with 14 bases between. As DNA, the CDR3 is TGTGCCAGCAGTTTGAACAGATGGGGCCACGAGCAGTACTTC. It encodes CASSLNRWGHEQYF.

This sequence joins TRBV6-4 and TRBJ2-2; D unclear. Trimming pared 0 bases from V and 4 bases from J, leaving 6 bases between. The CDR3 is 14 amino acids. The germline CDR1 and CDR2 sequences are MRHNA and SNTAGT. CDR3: CASSDSFRTGELFF. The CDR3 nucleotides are TGTGCCAGCAGTGACTCCTTCCGCACCGGGGAGCTGTTTTTT.

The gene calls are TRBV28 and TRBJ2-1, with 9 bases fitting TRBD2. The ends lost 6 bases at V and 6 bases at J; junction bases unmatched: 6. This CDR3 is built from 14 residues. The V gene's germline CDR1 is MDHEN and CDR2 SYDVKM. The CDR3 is CASRPGTSRNEQFF. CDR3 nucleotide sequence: TGTGCCAGCAGACCCGGGACTAGCCGCAATGAGCAGTTCTTC.

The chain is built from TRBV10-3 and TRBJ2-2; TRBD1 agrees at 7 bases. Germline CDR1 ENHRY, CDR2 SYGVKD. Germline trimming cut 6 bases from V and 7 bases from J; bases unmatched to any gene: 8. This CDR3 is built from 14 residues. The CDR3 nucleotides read TGTGCCATCAGCTCGACAGGGTTGAACGGGGAGCTGTTTTTT. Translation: CAISSTGLNGELFF.